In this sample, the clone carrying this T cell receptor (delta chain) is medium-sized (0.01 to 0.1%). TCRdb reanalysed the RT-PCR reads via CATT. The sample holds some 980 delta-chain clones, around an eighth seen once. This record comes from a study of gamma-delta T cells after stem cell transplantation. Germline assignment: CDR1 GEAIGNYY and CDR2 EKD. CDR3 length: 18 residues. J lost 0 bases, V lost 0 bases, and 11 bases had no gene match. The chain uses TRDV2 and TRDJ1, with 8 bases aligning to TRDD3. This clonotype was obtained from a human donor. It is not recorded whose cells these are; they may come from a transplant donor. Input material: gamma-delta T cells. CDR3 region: CACDTVQPTGGYTDKLIF. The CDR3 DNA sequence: TGTGCCTGTGACACCGTACAGCCTACTGGGGGGTACACCGATAAACTCATCTTT.